Ten or more counts support the clone carrying this T cell receptor (beta chain). Losses at the gene ends were 3 bases for V and 5 bases for J; bases not matched to a gene: 7. Germline CDR1 is WSHSY and CDR2 is SAAADI. CDR3 size: 15 residues. TCRdb ran MiXCR on the 5' RACE reads and lists one entry per CDR3 protein. The data show tens of thousands of distinct CDR3 sequences, over 15% seen once. These data come from a study of HIV-infected patients and healthy controls. The sample was CD4+ T cells from blood. The genes are TRBV10-2 and TRBJ1-5; TRBD1 matches 7 bases. This TCR was sampled from a human donor in good health. CDR3 in DNA: TGCGCCAGCAGTGATCTACGGACAGGAGATCAGCCCCAGCATTTT. As protein: CASSDLRTGDQPQHF.